This T cell receptor (beta chain) originates from a study of glioma-infiltrating T cells (dated by TCRdb to the mid-2010s). Some background on the complete study: The low-grade gliomas were WHO grade II oligodendrogliomas or astrocytomas, while the glioblastomas were WHO grade IV tumors sampled at initial diagnosis rather than at recurrent diagnosis. Dexamethasone was administered to glioma patients for six or fewer days before surgery. Blood libraries targeted roughly 4- to 11-fold sequencing coverage of about a million peripheral T cells. Sequencing of TCR alpha- and beta-chain repertoires was performed on glioma tissue, on non-neoplastic brain tissue, and on matched peripheral blood mononuclear cells. To gauge divergence between tissue and blood T-cell populations, every tissue-infiltrating repertoire was compared against the peripheral blood repertoire from the same patient. The paired cohort comprised three low-grade glioma patients, under 10 primary glioblastoma patients and three non-glioma patients contributing non-neoplastic brain tissue. General findings and caveats noted by the study authors: Patients with low tissue-blood divergence were marked by a signature set of shared blood CDR3 motifs, and that set was depleted in highly divergent patients. Very few CDR3 sequences were found to be shared between tissue and blood, and this scarcity was attributed to high CDR3 diversity and limited sampling. VJ-independent divergence between tissue and blood was found to be below expectation in non-neoplastic patients but above expectation in all gliomas, particularly low-grade gliomas. The group comparisons were based on small numbers of patients: three non-neoplastic, three low-grade glioma and seven to nine glioblastoma patients.

TCR alpha and beta CDR3 regions were amplified with the iRepertoire nested amplicon-rescue multiplex PCR (arm-PCR) platform from RNA. One-step reverse transcription and amplification used roughly 100-450 ng of tissue mRNA or PBMC total RNA as input. Following bead purification, Illumina adapters were added by a secondary multiplex PCR, and libraries between 200 and 400 bp were gel-purified. The libraries contained internal 6-nucleotide barcodes that were used for demultiplexing. The libraries were sequenced on an Illumina MiSeq using 2x220 or 2x250 nucleotide paired-end reads. Turning to the authors' computational methods: FLASH 1.2.11 was used to merge paired reads, and BWA-MEM then aligned the reads to the GRCh37 human genome before TRA and TRB reads were extracted. An IMGT-derived reference of cassette sequences and CDR3 motifs, with pseudogenes included, was used for V and J assignment. Reads were translated in three frames, and productive CDR3s were defined by a C…FGXG motif without stop codons. Unique combinations of V-J cassette pair and CDR3 amino acid sequence were defined as clonotypes. Hamming distance filtering was applied to reads, with thresholds set by the sequence error rate of each sample in mapped regions. The public reads were quality trimmed at Q25 with fastp and then assembled into clones with MiXCR by TCRdb, keeping productive beta chains. Under each unique CDR3 protein, matching rows form one entry showing the most common genes and DNA. The V and J calls follow TCRdb's processing rather than the paper's. The sample table records 300,000 to 450,000 distinct CDR3 sequences; roughly 41% of these occur just once. The top ten clones comprise more than 10% of the sample.

Immediately after resection, surgical brain or tumor specimens were cryofrozen in liquid nitrogen, with peripheral blood cells collected concurrently. As concerns this clonotype: Its binding antigen is unknown. No clone much larger than this one lies a single base away; base qualities are absent.

The cysteine opens and the phenylalanine closes a CDR3 of 15 amino acids. Of the read, only the CDR3 DNA is kept; its 45 bases are in frame from base 1. The germline V gene gives CDR1 as SQVTM and CDR2 as ANQGSEA. Trimming removed 5 bases from V and 2 bases from J; the gene matches leave 8 bases unexplained. This clonotype was obtained from a human donor with low-grade glioma or glioblastoma, undergoing nonglioma brain surgery, or in good health (not recorded which). The chain joins TRBV29-1 to TRBJ2-3, with 9 bases matching TRBD1. Sequenced input: glioma tissue, nonneoplastic brain tissue, or PBMCs (not recorded which). This receptor carries the CDR3 CSVPSTGGNTDTQYF. DNA sequence: TGCAGCGTTCCCTCGACAGGGGGAAACACAGATACGCAGTATTTT.